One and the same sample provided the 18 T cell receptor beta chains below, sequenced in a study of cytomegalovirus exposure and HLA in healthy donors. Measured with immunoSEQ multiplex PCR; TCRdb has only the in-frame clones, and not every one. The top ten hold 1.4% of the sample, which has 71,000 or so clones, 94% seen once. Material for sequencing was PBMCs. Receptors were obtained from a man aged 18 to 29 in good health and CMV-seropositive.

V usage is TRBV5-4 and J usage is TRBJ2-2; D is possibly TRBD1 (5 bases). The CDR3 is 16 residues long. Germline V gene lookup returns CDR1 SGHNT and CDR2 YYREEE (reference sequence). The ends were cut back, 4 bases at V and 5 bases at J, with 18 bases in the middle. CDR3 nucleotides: TGTGCCAGCAGCAAGATGGACACCGGTAGGACCGGGGAGCTGTTTTTT. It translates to CASSKMDTGRTGELFF.

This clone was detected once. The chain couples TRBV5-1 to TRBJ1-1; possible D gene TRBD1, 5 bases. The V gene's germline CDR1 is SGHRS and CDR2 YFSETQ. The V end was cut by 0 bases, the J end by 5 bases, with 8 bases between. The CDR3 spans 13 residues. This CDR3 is CASSLGSGTEAFF. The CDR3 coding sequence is TGCGCCAGCAGCTTGGGATCAGGGACTGAAGCTTTCTTT.

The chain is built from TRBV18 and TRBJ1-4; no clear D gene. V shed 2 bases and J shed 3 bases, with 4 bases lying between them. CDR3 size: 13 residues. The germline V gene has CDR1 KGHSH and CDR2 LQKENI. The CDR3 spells CASSPSANEKLFF. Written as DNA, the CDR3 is TGTGCCAGCTCACCATCTGCTAATGAAAAACTGTTTTTT.

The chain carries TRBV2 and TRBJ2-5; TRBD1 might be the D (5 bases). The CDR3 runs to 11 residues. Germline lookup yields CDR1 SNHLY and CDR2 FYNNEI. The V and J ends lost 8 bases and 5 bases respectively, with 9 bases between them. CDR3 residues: CASQGVETQYF. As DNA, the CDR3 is TGTGCCAGCCAGGGCGTCGAGACCCAGTACTTC.

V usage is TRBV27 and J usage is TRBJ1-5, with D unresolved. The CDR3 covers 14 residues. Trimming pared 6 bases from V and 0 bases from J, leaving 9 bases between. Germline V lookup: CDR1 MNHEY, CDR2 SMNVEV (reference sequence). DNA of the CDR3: TGTGCCAGCAGGTCGGTTTATAGCAATCAGCCCCAGCATTTT. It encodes CASRSVYSNQPQHF.

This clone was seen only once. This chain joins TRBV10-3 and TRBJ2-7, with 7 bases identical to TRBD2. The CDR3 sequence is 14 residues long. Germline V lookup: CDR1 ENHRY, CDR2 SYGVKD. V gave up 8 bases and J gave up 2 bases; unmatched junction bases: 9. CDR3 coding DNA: TGTGCCATCTCTCTCCGGGAGGTAACCTACGAGCAGTACTTC. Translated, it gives CAISLREVTYEQYF.

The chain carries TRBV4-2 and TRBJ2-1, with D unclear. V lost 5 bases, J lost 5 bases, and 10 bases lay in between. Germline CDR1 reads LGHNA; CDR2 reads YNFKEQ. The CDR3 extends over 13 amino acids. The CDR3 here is CASSAKRNNEQFF. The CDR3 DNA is TGTGCCAGCAGCGCAAAGAGAAACAATGAGCAGTTCTTC.

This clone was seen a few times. The CDR3, as DNA: TGTGCCAGCAGACGGGGAAATAGCAATCAGCCCCAGCATTTT. It yields the protein CASRRGNSNQPQHF. V is TRBV27 and J is TRBJ1-5; D gene unclear. The CDR3 runs to 14 residues. Trimming left V 6 bases short and J 0 bases short, with 9 bases between. Germline assignment: CDR1 MNHEY and CDR2 SMNVEV (reference sequence).

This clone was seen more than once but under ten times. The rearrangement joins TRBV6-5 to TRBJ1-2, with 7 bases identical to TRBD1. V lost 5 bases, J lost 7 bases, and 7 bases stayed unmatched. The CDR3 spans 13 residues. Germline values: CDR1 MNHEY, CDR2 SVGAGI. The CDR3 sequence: CASSEWDSGGYTF. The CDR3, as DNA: TGTGCCAGCAGTGAATGGGACAGCGGTGGCTACACCTTC.

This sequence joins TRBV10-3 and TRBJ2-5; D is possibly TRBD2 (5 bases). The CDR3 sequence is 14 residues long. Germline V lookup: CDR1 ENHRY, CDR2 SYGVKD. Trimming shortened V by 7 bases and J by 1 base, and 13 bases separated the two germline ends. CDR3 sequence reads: CAIKGGRIQETQYF. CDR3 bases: TGTGCCATCAAAGGAGGACGGATCCAAGAGACCCAGTACTTC.

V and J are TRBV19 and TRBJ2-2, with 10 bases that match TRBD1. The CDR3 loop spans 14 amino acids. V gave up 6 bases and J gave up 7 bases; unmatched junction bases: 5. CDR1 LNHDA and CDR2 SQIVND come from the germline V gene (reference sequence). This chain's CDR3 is CASSGTGAVGELFF. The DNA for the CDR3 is TGTGCCAGTAGCGGGACAGGGGCCGTCGGGGAGCTGTTTTTT.

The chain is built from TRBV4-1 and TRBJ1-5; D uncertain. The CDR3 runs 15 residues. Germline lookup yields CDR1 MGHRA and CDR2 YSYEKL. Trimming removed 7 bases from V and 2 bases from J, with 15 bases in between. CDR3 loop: CASTPAHRGNQPQHF. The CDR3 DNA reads TGCGCCAGCACCCCCGCGCACCGAGGCAATCAGCCCCAGCATTTT.

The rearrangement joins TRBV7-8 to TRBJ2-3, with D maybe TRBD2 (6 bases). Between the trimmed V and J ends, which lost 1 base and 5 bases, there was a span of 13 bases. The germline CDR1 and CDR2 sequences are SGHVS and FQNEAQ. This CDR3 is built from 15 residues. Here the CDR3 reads CASSLVEVGGDTQYF. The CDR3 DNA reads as TGTGCCAGCAGCTTAGTGGAAGTCGGGGGAGATACGCAGTATTTT.

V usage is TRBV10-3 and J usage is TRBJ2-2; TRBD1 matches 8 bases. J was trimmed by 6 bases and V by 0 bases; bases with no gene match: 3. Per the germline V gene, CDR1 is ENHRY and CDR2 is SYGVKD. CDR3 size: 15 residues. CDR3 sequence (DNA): TGTGCCATCAGTGAGTCGGGACAGGCTCCCGGGGAGCTGTTTTTT. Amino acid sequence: CAISESGQAPGELFF.

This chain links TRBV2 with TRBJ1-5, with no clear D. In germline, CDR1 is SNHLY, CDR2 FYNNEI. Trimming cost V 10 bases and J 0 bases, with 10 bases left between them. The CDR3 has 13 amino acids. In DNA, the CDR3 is TGTGCCATCGGGATCGATAGCAATCAGCCCCAGCATTTT. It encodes CAIGIDSNQPQHF.

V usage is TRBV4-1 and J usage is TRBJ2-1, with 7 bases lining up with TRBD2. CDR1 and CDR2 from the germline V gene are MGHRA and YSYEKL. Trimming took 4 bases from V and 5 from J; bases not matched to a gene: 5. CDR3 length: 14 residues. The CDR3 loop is CASSPGAGNNEQFF. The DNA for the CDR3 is TGCGCCAGCAGCCCCGGAGCGGGGAACAATGAGCAGTTCTTC.

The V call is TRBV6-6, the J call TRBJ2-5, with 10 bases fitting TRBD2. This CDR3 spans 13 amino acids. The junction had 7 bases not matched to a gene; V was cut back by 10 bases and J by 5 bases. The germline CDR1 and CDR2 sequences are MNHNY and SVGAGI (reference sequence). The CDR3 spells CATLLAGAETQYF. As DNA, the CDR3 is TGTGCCACATTGCTAGCGGGAGCCGAGACCCAGTACTTC.

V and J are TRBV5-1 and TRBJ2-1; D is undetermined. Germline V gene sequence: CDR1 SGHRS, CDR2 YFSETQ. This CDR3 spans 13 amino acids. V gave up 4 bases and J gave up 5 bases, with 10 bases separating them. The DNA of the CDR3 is TGCGCCAGCAGCGCCGAGGCCAACAATGAGCAGTTCTTC. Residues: CASSAEANNEQFF. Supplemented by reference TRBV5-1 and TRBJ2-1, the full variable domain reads KAGVTQTPRYLIKTRGQQVTLSCSPISGHRSVSWYQQTPGQGLQFLFEYFSETQRNKGNFPGRFSGRQFSNSRSEMNVSTLELGDSALYLCASSAEANNEQFFGPGTRLTVL.